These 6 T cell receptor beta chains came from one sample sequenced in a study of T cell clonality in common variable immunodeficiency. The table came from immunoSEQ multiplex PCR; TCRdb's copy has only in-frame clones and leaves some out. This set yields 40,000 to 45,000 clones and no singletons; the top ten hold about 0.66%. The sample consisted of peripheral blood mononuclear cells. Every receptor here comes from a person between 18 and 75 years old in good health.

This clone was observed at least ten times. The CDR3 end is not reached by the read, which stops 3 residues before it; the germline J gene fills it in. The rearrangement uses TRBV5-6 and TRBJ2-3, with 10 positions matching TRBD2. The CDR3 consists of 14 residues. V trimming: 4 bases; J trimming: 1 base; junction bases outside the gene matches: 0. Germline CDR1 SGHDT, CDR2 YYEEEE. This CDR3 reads CASSLAGGTDTQYF. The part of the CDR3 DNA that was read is TGTGCCAGCAGCCTAGCGGGGGGCACAGATACG.

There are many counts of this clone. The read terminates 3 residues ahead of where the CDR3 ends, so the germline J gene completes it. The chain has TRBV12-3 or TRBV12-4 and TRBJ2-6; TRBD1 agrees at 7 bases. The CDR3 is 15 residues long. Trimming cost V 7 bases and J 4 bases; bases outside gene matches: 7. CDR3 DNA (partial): TGTGCCAGCACCTCAACAGGGGCCGGGGCCAACGTC. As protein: CASTSTGAGANV. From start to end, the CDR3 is CASTSTGAGANVLTF.

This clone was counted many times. The DNA read from the CDR3 is TGCGCCAGCATGAGGGTGACGAACACCGGGGAG. It specifies CASMRVTNTGE. The complete CDR3 reads CASMRVTNTGELFF. The gene calls are TRBV5-1 and TRBJ2-2; a weak D match, TRBD2 (5 bases). The read ends 3 residues before the CDR3 terminus; that terminus is restored from the germline J gene. Looked up from germline, CDR1 is SGHRS and CDR2 is YFSETQ. The ends were cut back, 6 bases at V and 0 bases at J, with 9 bases in the middle. The CDR3 is made up of 14 amino acids.

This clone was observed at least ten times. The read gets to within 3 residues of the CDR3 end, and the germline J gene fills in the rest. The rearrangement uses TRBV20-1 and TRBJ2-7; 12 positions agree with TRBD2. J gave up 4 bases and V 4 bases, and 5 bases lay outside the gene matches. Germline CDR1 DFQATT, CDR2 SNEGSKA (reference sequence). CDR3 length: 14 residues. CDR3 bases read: TGCAGTGCTAACGGACTAGCGGGACGGTACGAG. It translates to CSANGLAGRYE. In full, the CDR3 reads CSANGLAGRYEQYF.

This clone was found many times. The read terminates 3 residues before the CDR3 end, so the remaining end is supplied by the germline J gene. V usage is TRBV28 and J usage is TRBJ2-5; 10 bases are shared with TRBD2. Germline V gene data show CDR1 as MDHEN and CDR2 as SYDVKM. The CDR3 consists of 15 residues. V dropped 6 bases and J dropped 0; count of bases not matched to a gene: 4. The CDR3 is CASRSAGGYQETQYF. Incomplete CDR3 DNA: TGTGCCAGCAGGTCAGCGGGAGGGTACCAAGAGACC.

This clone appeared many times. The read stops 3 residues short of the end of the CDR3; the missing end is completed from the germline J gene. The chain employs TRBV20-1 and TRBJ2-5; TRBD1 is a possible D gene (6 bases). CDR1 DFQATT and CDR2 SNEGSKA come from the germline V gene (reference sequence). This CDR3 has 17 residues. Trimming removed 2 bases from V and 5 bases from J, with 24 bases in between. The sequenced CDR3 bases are TGCAGTGCTAGAAGGTCGCCCCCACGACAGGCGACCGAGACC. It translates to CSARRSPPRQATET. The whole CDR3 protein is CSARRSPPRQATETQYF.